This passage covers 26 T cell receptor beta chains from one sample sequenced in a study of blood T cell repertoires in COVID-19. Method: immunoSEQ multiplex PCR; TCRdb's copy keeps in-frame clones and lacks some. The profile shows some 30,000 clones, almost 90% of them singletons. The sequencing input was peripheral blood. These receptors originate from a woman between 70 and 85 years old with active COVID-19.

The chain combines TRBV19 with TRBJ2-2; D is perhaps TRBD1 (6 bases). Germline V gene lookup returns CDR1 LNHDA and CDR2 SQIVND (reference sequence). Trimming stripped 6 bases from V and 4 bases from J, with 15 bases between. The CDR3 runs to 15 residues. The CDR3 nucleotides are TGTGCCAGTAGCACAAAGGACAGATTCACCGGGGAGCTGTTTTTT. Its translation: CASSTKDRFTGELFF. Looking up the rest from reference TRBV19 and TRBJ2-2 gives the full variable domain: DGGITQSPKYLFRKEGQNVTLSCEQNLNHDAMYWYRQDPGQGLRLIYYSQIVNDFQKGDIAEGYSVSREKKESFPLTVTSAQKNPTAFYLCASSTKDRFTGELFFGEGSRLTVL.

The chain combines TRBV2 with TRBJ1-1; the D is unclear. Per germline, CDR1 SNHLY and CDR2 FYNNEI. This CDR3 comprises 14 residues. V was shortened by 3 bases and J by 1 base, with 9 bases between the two germline ends. The CDR3 reads CASSDVSRNTEAFF. CDR3 bases: TGTGCCAGCAGTGATGTCAGTCGGAACACTGAAGCTTTCTTT. Looking up the rest from reference TRBV2 and TRBJ1-1 gives the full variable domain: EPEVTQTPSHQVTQMGQEVILRCVPISNHLYFYWYRQILGQKVEFLVSFYNNEISEKSEIFDDQFSVERPDGSNFTLKIRSTKLEDSAMYFCASSDVSRNTEAFFGQGTRLTVV.

The CDR3 nucleotides are TGTGCCAGCAGCCCGAGGGGGGGCAGCACTTACGAGCAGTACTTC. This translates into CASSPRGGSTYEQYF. The gene calls are TRBV11-3 and TRBJ2-7; weak D call: TRBD2 (7 bases). Trimming cost V 5 bases and J 4 bases, with 18 bases left between them. The CDR3 runs 15 residues. CDR1 SGHNT and CDR2 YENEEA come from the germline V gene.

J is TRBJ2-5 and V is TRBV7-8; 13 nucleotides line up with TRBD2. The V gene's germline CDR1 is SGHVS and CDR2 FQNEAQ. This CDR3 comprises 16 residues. After removal of 3 bases from V and 9 bases from J, the junction contained 10 bases not matched to a gene. The CDR3 nucleotides read TGTGCCAGCAGCTTCCAGACTAGCGGGGGGTTCAGGGCCCAGTACTTC. Translating it yields CASSFQTSGGFRAQYF.

The chain combines TRBV5-4 with TRBJ2-7; D is perhaps TRBD1 (6 bases). CDR1 is SGHNT, CDR2 YYREEE, per germline (reference sequence). The CDR3 totals 14 residues. Trimming took off 2 bases at V and 1 base at J, with 10 bases between the two ends. The CDR3 loop is CASSFPGASYEQYF. The CDR3 nucleotides are TGTGCCAGCAGCTTCCCAGGGGCATCCTACGAGCAGTACTTC.

The chain is built from TRBV7-7 and TRBJ2-1; D gene unclear. CDR1 and CDR2 from the germline V gene are SSHAT and FNYEAQ (reference sequence). This CDR3 is 14 amino acids long. The V gene lost 5 bases and the J gene lost 6 bases, with 14 bases spanning the gap. The CDR3 reads CASSMLFRSNEQFF. The CDR3 coding sequence is TGTGCCAGCAGCATGCTCTTCCGGTCCAATGAGCAGTTCTTC.

The chain joins TRBV4-3 to TRBJ1-1, with D unresolved. The germline CDR1 and CDR2 sequences are LGHNA and YSLEER. The CDR3 is made up of 13 amino acids. With 1 base removed from V and 6 bases from J, the gap between germline ends came to 9 bases. CDR3: CASSQVLESEAFF. The CDR3 nucleotides read TGCGCCAGCAGCCAAGTACTCGAGTCTGAAGCTTTCTTT.

The chain recombines TRBV28 with TRBJ1-5; D might be TRBD1 (5 bases). This CDR3 spans 15 amino acids. The V end was cut by 7 bases, the J end by 4 bases, with 17 bases between. Germline V gives CDR1 MDHEN, CDR2 SYDVKM. CDR3 DNA: TGTGCCAGCACCCTTGGCAGGGTTGGGAATCAGCCCCAGCATTTT. It codes for CASTLGRVGNQPQHF.

V usage is TRBV11-3 and J usage is TRBJ2-1, with 9 bases fitting TRBD2. After removal of 4 bases from V and 4 bases from J, the junction contained 8 bases not matched to a gene. Germline V gives CDR1 SGHNT, CDR2 YENEEA. The CDR3 is made up of 16 amino acids. The CDR3 DNA sequence: TGTGCCAGCAGCTCCCGTGGGAGCGGGGGGTACAATGAGCAGTTCTTC. Residues: CASSSRGSGGYNEQFF.

The chain combines TRBV3-1 (or the pseudogene TRBV3-2) with TRBJ2-7; D ambiguous. The germline V gene has CDR1 LGHDT and CDR2 YNNKEL (reference sequence). Trimming took off 1 base at V and 5 bases at J, with 3 bases between the two ends. This CDR3 has 11 residues. CDR3 coding DNA: TGTGCCAGCAGCCAAGTAAACGAGCAGTACTTC. It translates to CASSQVNEQYF.

This chain connects TRBV7-2 to TRBJ1-2; D is perhaps TRBD1 (6 bases). This CDR3 comprises 15 residues. Germline V gene sequence: CDR1 SGHTA, CDR2 FQGNSA. Trimming cost V 5 bases and J 4 bases, with 17 bases left between them. For the CDR3, the DNA is TGTGCCAGCAGCCTTCCGGGGGGGCATGGCTATGGCTACACCTTC. Translation gives CASSLPGGHGYGYTF.

This chain connects TRBV24-1 to TRBJ1-2; 9 bases fit TRBD1. CDR3 length equals 13 residues. Germline values: CDR1 KGHDR, CDR2 SFDVKD. Trimming cost V 5 bases and J 7 bases; bases outside gene matches: 4. DNA for the CDR3: TGTGCCACCAGTGCGGGACAGGGAGGTGGCTACACCTTC. As protein: CATSAGQGGGYTF.

The chain recombines TRBV5-4 with TRBJ2-2; possibly TRBD1 for D (6 bases). The V gene lost 3 bases and the J gene lost 0 bases, with 9 bases spanning the gap. The germline gives CDR1 SGHNT, CDR2 YYREEE (reference sequence). This CDR3 is 15 amino acids long. This CDR3 reads CASSSQGPNTGELFF. As DNA, the CDR3 is TGTGCCAGCAGCTCCCAGGGGCCGAACACCGGGGAGCTGTTTTTT.

The rearrangement uses TRBV6-6 and TRBJ2-1, with TRBD2 identical over 10 bases. The germline V gene encodes CDR1 MNHNY and CDR2 SVGAGI (reference sequence). The CDR3 consists of 13 residues. Unmatched junction bases numbered 3, after V lost 5 bases and J lost 8 bases. Here the CDR3 DNA reads TGTGCCAGCAGTAGACTAGCGGGCTATGAGCAGTTCTTC. Amino acid sequence: CASSRLAGYEQFF.

Only a few counts were recorded for this clone. The chain links TRBV4-1 to TRBJ2-2, with TRBD2 identical over 8 bases. This CDR3 region has 15 residues. Germline CDR1 is MGHRA and CDR2 is YSYEKL. Unmatched junction bases numbered 5, after V lost 4 bases and J lost 4 bases. CDR3 in DNA: TGCGCCAGCAGCCCGACTAGCGACGGCACCGGGGAGCTGTTTTTT. Protein sequence: CASSPTSDGTGELFF.

V and J are TRBV6-5 and TRBJ1-1; TRBD1 agrees at 9 bases. V lost 6 bases to trimming and J lost 6 bases; unmatched junction nucleotides: 11. The germline V gene encodes CDR1 MNHEY and CDR2 SVGAGI. This CDR3 comprises 15 residues. As DNA, the CDR3 is TGTGCCAGCAGGCCTAATAGACAGGGGGAGCCTGAAGCTTTCTTT. Its protein product is CASRPNRQGEPEAFF.

CDR3 sequence reads: CASSEWTNYEQYF. In nucleotides, the CDR3 is TGTGCCAGCAGTGAATGGACAAATTACGAGCAGTACTTC. The chain carries TRBV6-1 and TRBJ2-7, with D tentatively TRBD1 (5 bases). This CDR3 has 13 residues. From germline, CDR1 is MNHNS and CDR2 SASEGT. Trimming pared 2 bases from V and 4 bases from J, leaving 9 bases between.

V gene TRBV5-1 combines with J gene TRBJ2-3; D might be TRBD2 (6 bases). Germline V lookup: CDR1 SGHRS, CDR2 YFSETQ. Trimming cost V 0 bases and J 2 bases, with 13 bases left between them. The CDR3 contains 16 residues. The CDR3 loop reads CASSLAGGVFTDTQYF. CDR3 nucleotide sequence: TGCGCCAGCAGCTTGGCGGGCGGGGTCTTCACAGATACGCAGTATTTT.

A single count supports this clone. The V and J genes are TRBV20-1 and TRBJ2-7, with 9 bases matching TRBD2. Germline trimming cut 3 bases from V and 6 bases from J; bases unmatched to any gene: 12. This CDR3 comprises 15 residues. Germline-derived CDR1 and CDR2 are DFQATT and SNEGSKA (reference sequence). In DNA, the CDR3 is TGCAGTGCTAGTGGTAGCGGGGGCGTTCAAATCGAGCAGTACTTC. This sequence encodes CSASGSGGVQIEQYF.

V usage is TRBV11-3 and J usage is TRBJ2-5; tentative D call: TRBD1 (6 bases). The germline CDR1 and CDR2 sequences are SGHNT and YENEEA. The V end was cut by 7 bases, the J end by 4 bases, with 16 bases between. This CDR3 comprises 14 residues. DNA of the CDR3: TGTGCCAGCACCCTTACACAAGGGGGAGAGACCCAGTACTTC. Protein product: CASTLTQGGETQYF.

This clone was detected only a few times. V is TRBV27 and J is TRBJ1-2; D ambiguous. The CDR3 loop spans 17 amino acids. CDR1 MNHEY and CDR2 SMNVEV come from the germline V gene (reference sequence). V lost 0 bases to trimming and J lost 4 bases, with 18 bases between them. The CDR3 bases are TGTGCCAGCAGTTTATCGAGGGCCGGGATGCAGACCTATGGCTACACCTTC. Protein: CASSLSRAGMQTYGYTF.

The table lists this clone with a few counts. The genes are TRBV28 and TRBJ2-7; the D is unclear. CDR1 MDHEN and CDR2 SYDVKM come from the germline V gene. The V gene lost 10 bases and the J gene lost 3 bases, with 10 bases spanning the gap. CDR3 length: 11 residues. CDR3 DNA sequence: TGTGCCACCTATCTGAGCTACGAGCAGTACTTC. This translates into CATYLSYEQYF.

The chain combines TRBV5-6 with TRBJ2-7; D perhaps matches TRBD2 (6 bases). CDR3 length: 12 amino acids. The germline V gene encodes CDR1 SGHDT and CDR2 YYEEEE. Deletions cut 0 bases from V and 9 bases from J, with 10 bases between. CDR3 DNA: TGTGCCAGCAGCTTGGCCGAGGGAGGGCAGTACTTC. Its translation is CASSLAEGGQYF.

This chain joins TRBV14 and TRBJ2-1; 10 nucleotides agree with TRBD2. Trimming cost V 0 bases and J 14 bases; bases outside gene matches: 7. Germline loops: CDR1 SGHDN, CDR2 FVKESK. CDR3 length: 14 amino acids. CDR3 protein: CASSQESAGGREFF. The CDR3 DNA reads as TGTGCCAGCAGCCAAGAGTCAGCGGGGGGGAGGGAGTTCTTC.

This sequence joins TRBV10-2 and TRBJ2-5, with D maybe TRBD2 (6 bases). Looked up from germline, CDR1 is WSHSY and CDR2 is SAAADI. The CDR3 runs 12 residues. Between the trimmed V and J ends, which lost 7 bases and 6 bases, there was a span of 12 bases. The chain's CDR3 is CASMRDSKTQYF. The CDR3 nucleotides are TGCGCCAGCATGCGGGACTCCAAGACCCAGTACTTC.

V is TRBV4-1 and J is TRBJ2-7; a weak D match, TRBD1 (5 bases). CDR1 is MGHRA and CDR2 is YSYEKL in the germline V gene. With 0 bases removed from V and 3 bases from J, the gap between germline ends came to 15 bases. CDR3 length: 16 amino acids. The CDR3 DNA sequence: TGCGCCAGCAGCCAAGAACCCCCGGCCAGGGTCTACGAGCAGTACTTC. The encoded protein is CASSQEPPARVYEQYF.